The 8 T cell receptor beta chains below come from one sample, sequenced in a study of CD8+ T cells in alopecia areata. Specified treatment: oral pan-JAK inhibitor, 5-10 mg twice daily. RNA was isolated and reverse transcribed to cDNA, the sequencing template. The table came from immunoSEQ multiplex PCR; TCRdb's copy has only in-frame clones and leaves some out. Found here are some 130,000 clones, roughly 50% of them singletons; the top ten hold less than 20%. The sample consisted of CD8+ T cells sorted from blood, taken at week 4, from a patient treated with tofacitinib. The receptor set was obtained from a human donor with alopecia areata.

This clone was found once. The V and J genes are TRBV6-1 and TRBJ1-6; 8 nucleotides match TRBD1. This CDR3 is 16 amino acids long. With V trimmed by 0 bases and J by 5 bases, 3 bases remained unmatched. In germline, CDR1 is MNHNS, CDR2 SASEGT. CDR3 nucleotide sequence: TGTGCCAGCAGTGAAGCGCCAGGGGGCAATAATTCACCCCTCCACTTT. The encoded protein is CASSEAPGGNNSPLHF.

This clone came up a few times. The V and J genes are TRBV5-6 and TRBJ2-7; 9 bases line up with TRBD1. The CDR3 totals 15 residues. The trim removed 2 bases at V and 0 bases at J, leaving 3 bases unmatched. Germline CDR1 reads SGHDT; CDR2 reads YYEEEE. This CDR3 is CASSFRQGVSYEQYF. The DNA of the CDR3 is TGTGCCAGCAGCTTCAGACAGGGGGTCTCCTACGAGCAGTACTTC.

The chain recombines TRBV5-1 with TRBJ2-1, with D maybe TRBD1 (5 bases). The V gene's germline CDR1 is SGHRS and CDR2 YFSETQ. The ends were cut back, 0 bases at V and 5 bases at J, with 12 bases in the middle. This CDR3 is 15 amino acids long. The CDR3 DNA sequence: TGCGCCAGCAGCTTGGCGCAGGGTACCGACAATGAGCAGTTCTTC. It yields the protein CASSLAQGTDNEQFF.

This clone was counted between two and nine times. J is TRBJ2-2 and V is TRBV30; maybe TRBD2 (5 bases). The germline gives CDR1 GTSNPN, CDR2 SVGIG (reference sequence). CDR3 length: 15 residues. Trimming removed 5 bases at V and 1 base at J, with 14 bases between. CDR3 sequence (DNA): TGTGCCTGGTCCGAGGAGGTGGGGAACACCGGGGAGCTGTTTTTT. Translation: CAWSEEVGNTGELFF.

This clone was seen at least ten times. V and J are TRBV30 and TRBJ1-3; the D is unclear. Germline CDR1 is GTSNPN and CDR2 is SVGIG (reference sequence). This CDR3 is 11 amino acids long. The V end lost 2 bases, the J end lost 5 bases, and 4 bases lay between the germline ends. CDR3 in DNA: TGTGCCTGGAGTTGGAGAAACACCATATATTTT. Translation gives CAWSWRNTIYF. Together with reference TRBV30 and TRBJ1-3, the CDR3 gives the full variable domain: SQTIHQWPATLVQPVGSPLSLECTVEGTSNPNLYWYRQAAGRGLQLLFYSVGIGQISSEVPQNLSASRPQDRQFILSSKKLLLSDSGFYLCAWSWRNTIYFGEGSWLTVV.

This clone was seen only a few times. The chain joins TRBV13 to TRBJ1-2; no clear D. Germline-derived CDR1 and CDR2 are PRHDT and FYEKMQ (reference sequence). The CDR3 is made up of 14 amino acids. Trimming removed 5 bases at V and 2 bases at J, with 12 bases between. The CDR3 coding sequence is TGTGCCAGCAGCCTCTATGAGGGAAACTATGGCTACACCTTC. It is translated as CASSLYEGNYGYTF.

This clone has just a few counts. The V gene is TRBV13, the J gene TRBJ2-5; 8 bases fit TRBD2. Germline V gene sequence: CDR1 PRHDT, CDR2 FYEKMQ (reference sequence). The CDR3 loop spans 14 amino acids. Trimming took 5 bases from V and 2 from J; bases not matched to a gene: 4. CDR3: CASSPKRGQETQYF. In DNA form, the CDR3 reads TGTGCCAGCAGCCCGAAGCGGGGGCAAGAGACCCAGTACTTC.

The chain employs TRBV6-5 and TRBJ2-2; 11 bases map to TRBD1. The CDR3 contains 16 residues. With V trimmed by 2 bases and J by 3 bases, 2 bases remained unmatched. In germline, CDR1 is MNHEY, CDR2 SVGAGI. CDR3: CASSYGQGAYTGELFF. CDR3 nucleotides: TGTGCCAGCAGTTACGGACAGGGGGCGTACACCGGGGAGCTGTTTTTT.